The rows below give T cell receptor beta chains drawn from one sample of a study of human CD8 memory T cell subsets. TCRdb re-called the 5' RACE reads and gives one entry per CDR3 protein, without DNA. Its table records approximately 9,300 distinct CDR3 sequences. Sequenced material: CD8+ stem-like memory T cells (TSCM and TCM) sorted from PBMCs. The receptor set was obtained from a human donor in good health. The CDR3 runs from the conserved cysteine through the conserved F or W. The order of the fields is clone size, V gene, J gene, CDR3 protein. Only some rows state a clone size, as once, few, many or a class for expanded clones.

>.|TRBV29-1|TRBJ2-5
CSTGTSGGETQYF
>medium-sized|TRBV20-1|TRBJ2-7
CSARRQGAHEQYF
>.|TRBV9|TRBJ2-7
CASSVDSSSSYEQYF
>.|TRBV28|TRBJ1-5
CASSLGFQSQPQHF
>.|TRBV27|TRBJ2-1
CASSLTPYNEQFF
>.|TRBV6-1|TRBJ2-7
CASMGQDVDEQYF
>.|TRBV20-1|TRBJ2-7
CSASSGSSYEQYF
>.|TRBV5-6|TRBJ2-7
CASSFGQGADEQYF
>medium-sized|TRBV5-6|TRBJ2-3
CASSLADRGADTQYF
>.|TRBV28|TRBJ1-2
CASTSIKSGTAFYGYTF
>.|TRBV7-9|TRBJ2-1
CASSLRQEYNEQFF
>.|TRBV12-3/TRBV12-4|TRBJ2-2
CASSRLALSTGELFF
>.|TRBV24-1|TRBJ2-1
CATSDYTSGRIDEQFF
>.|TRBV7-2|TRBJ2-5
CASSPSYHGTQYF
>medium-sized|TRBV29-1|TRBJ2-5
CSVDGIGETQYF
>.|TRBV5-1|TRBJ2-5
CASSEGTISQETQYF
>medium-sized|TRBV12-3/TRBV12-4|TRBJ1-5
CASSLLSNQPQHF